A single sample is the source of the 22 T cell receptor beta chains below, sequenced in a study of cytotoxic CD8 clonotypes in ibrutinib-treated CLL. The assay was immunoSEQ multiplex PCR, and TCRdb's table has in-frame clones only and misses some. In the table there are fewer than 90,000 clones, approximately 86% of which are singletons. The sample here was PBMCs, taken before ibrutinib treatment. The receptors originated from a human donor with chronic lymphocytic leukemia.

This clone was detected once. The rearrangement uses TRBV9 and TRBJ2-7; TRBD2 is a possible D gene (5 bases). This CDR3 is built from 15 residues. V lost 0 bases and J lost 2, with 12 bases in between. Germline CDR1 is SGDLS and CDR2 is YYNGEE. CDR3 in DNA: TGTGCCAGCAGCGTAGAGGGAGTAGGACCCTACGAGCAGTACTTC. Amino acids: CASSVEGVGPYEQYF.

V usage is TRBV28 and J usage is TRBJ2-1, with D possibly being TRBD2 (6 bases). The V and J ends lost 6 bases and 10 bases respectively, with 13 bases between them. Germline lookup yields CDR1 MDHEN and CDR2 SYDVKM. There are 12 residues in the CDR3. The CDR3 DNA sequence: TGTGCCAGCAGGGGGGGTGATTTCGAGCAGTTCTTC. Protein: CASRGGDFEQFF.

The chain recombines TRBV5-6 with TRBJ1-2, with D unresolved. Trimming took off 2 bases at V and 0 bases at J, with 11 bases between the two ends. This CDR3 contains 15 residues. Germline assignment: CDR1 SGHDT and CDR2 YYEEEE. This CDR3 reads CASSFSTRSNYGYTF. The CDR3 DNA follows: TGTGCCAGCAGCTTCAGTACTCGGTCTAACTATGGCTACACCTTC. Drawing the rest from reference TRBV5-6 and TRBJ1-2, the complete variable domain is DAGVTQSPTHLIKTRGQQVTLRCSPKSGHDTVSWYQQALGQGPQFIFQYYEEEERQRGNFPDRFSGHQFPNYSSELNVNALLLGDSALYLCASSFSTRSNYGYTFGSGTRLTVV.

The CDR3 loop is CSVEDEGVSGYTF. Here the CDR3 DNA reads TGCAGCGTTGAAGACGAGGGAGTAAGCGGCTACACCTTC. The J gene is TRBJ1-2, the V gene TRBV29-1; D ambiguous. The CDR3 runs 13 residues. Germline lookup yields CDR1 SQVTM and CDR2 ANQGSEA. Trimming stripped 0 bases from V and 8 bases from J, with 13 bases between.

The chain uses TRBV9 and TRBJ1-5; tentative D call: TRBD1 (5 bases). V was shortened by 3 bases and J by 6 bases, with 16 bases between the two germline ends. Germline CDR1 reads SGDLS; CDR2 reads YYNGEE. The CDR3 contains 15 residues. The CDR3 spells CASSARDGGGQPQHF. In DNA, the CDR3 is TGTGCCAGCAGCGCCCGGGACGGCGGGGGTCAGCCCCAGCATTTT.

The chain combines TRBV29-1 with TRBJ1-5, with TRBD1 matching 10 bases. This CDR3 has 14 amino acids. J was trimmed by 5 bases and V by 5 bases; bases with no gene match: 6. Germline assignment: CDR1 SQVTM and CDR2 ANQGSEA. CDR3: CSVRDRGPDQPQHF. The CDR3 region has the DNA TGCAGCGTTCGTGACAGGGGGCCCGATCAGCCCCAGCATTTT.

The rearrangement links TRBV5-1 to TRBJ1-4; possibly TRBD1 for D (5 bases). Germline CDR1 reads SGHRS; CDR2 reads YFSETQ. Trimming removed 4 bases from V and 0 bases from J, with 10 bases in between. CDR3 length: 15 amino acids. CDR3 in amino acids: CASSTGGATNEKLFF. DNA of the CDR3: TGCGCCAGCAGCACAGGAGGCGCAACTAATGAAAAACTGTTTTTT.

The gene calls are TRBV30 and TRBJ2-7; weak D call: TRBD1 (5 bases). Trimming pared 1 base from V and 6 bases from J, leaving 13 bases between. From germline, CDR1 is GTSNPN and CDR2 SVGIG (reference sequence). The length of the CDR3 is 13 residues. The CDR3 is CAWSDRRTGEQYF. The CDR3 bases are TGTGCCTGGAGTGACAGGCGTACCGGCGAGCAGTACTTC.

This rearrangement joins TRBV6-5 to TRBJ2-1; D is possibly TRBD2 (5 bases). The CDR3 has 14 amino acids. Germline V gene lookup returns CDR1 MNHEY and CDR2 SVGAGI. V was clipped by 6 bases and J by 5 bases, with 14 bases between them. CDR3 bases: TGTGCCAGCAGGAGGGCCACCACACACAATGAGCAGTTCTTC. It codes for CASRRATTHNEQFF.

The table lists this clone with a count of one. The chain joins TRBV25-1 to TRBJ2-1, with D possibly being TRBD1 (6 bases). The CDR3 covers 14 residues. The germline V gene encodes CDR1 MGHDK and CDR2 SYGVNS. Trimming pared 6 bases from V and 3 bases from J, leaving 12 bases between. The CDR3 DNA reads as TGTGCCAGCAGCCTGATGGACAGCTACAATGAGCAGTTCTTC. It specifies CASSLMDSYNEQFF.

This rearrangement joins TRBV14 to TRBJ2-6; D is unclear. The V and J ends lost 6 bases and 3 bases respectively, with 6 bases between them. CDR1 and CDR2 (germline): SGHDN, FVKESK. This CDR3 has 13 residues. CDR3 coding DNA: TGTGCCAGCAGTCTTAGTGGGGCCAACGTCCTGACTTTC. Protein: CASSLSGANVLTF.

The V call is TRBV2, the J call TRBJ1-1; D gene ambiguous. The V gene lost 2 bases and the J gene lost 5 bases, with 9 bases spanning the gap. CDR3 length: 13 residues. Germline V CDR1 and CDR2: SNHLY, FYNNEI. In DNA, the CDR3 is TGTGCCAGCAGTGAACAAGGGAGTACTGAAGCTTTCTTT. Residues: CASSEQGSTEAFF.

J is TRBJ2-5 and V is TRBV21-1; TRBD1 is the table's D call and was not checked against the DNA. TRBV21-1 is classified as a pseudogene. The CDR3 runs to 12 residues. The CDR3 loop reads CASSTPNKTQYF. The DNA for the CDR3 is TGTGCCAGCAGCACACCGAACAAGACCCAGTACTTC.

V is TRBV6-1 and J is TRBJ1-4, with 9 bases identical to TRBD1. V shed 3 bases, J shed 8 bases, and the junction held 10 bases outside the gene matches. This CDR3 spans 16 amino acids. The germline V gene has CDR1 MNHNS and CDR2 SASEGT. The CDR3 nucleotides read TGTGCCAGCAGTGATCCGGGACAGGGCCCGGGGGAAAAACTGTTTTTT. This translates into CASSDPGQGPGEKLFF.

The rearrangement uses TRBV5-4 and TRBJ2-3, with a tentative D call TRBD1 (5 bases). The germline gives CDR1 SGHNT, CDR2 YYREEE (reference sequence). This CDR3 comprises 15 residues. V was pared by 2 bases and J by 7 bases, with 17 bases between. The CDR3 region has the DNA TGTGCCAGCAGCTTACGACAGAGTGGATCCTATACGCAGTATTTT. As protein: CASSLRQSGSYTQYF.

The V and J genes are TRBV19 and TRBJ2-7, with a possible D match to TRBD1 (5 bases). From germline, CDR1 is LNHDA and CDR2 SQIVND (reference sequence). The CDR3 is 16 residues long. Trimming removed 1 base from V and 2 bases from J, with 15 bases in between. The CDR3 reads CASSIGSGSPTYEQYF. In DNA form, the CDR3 reads TGTGCCAGTAGTATAGGATCAGGGTCCCCAACCTACGAGCAGTACTTC.

The rearrangement joins TRBV4-1 to TRBJ1-5; TRBD1 is a possible D gene (6 bases). Trimming took 6 bases from V and 6 from J, leaving 12 bases between them. The germline V gene encodes CDR1 MGHRA and CDR2 YSYEKL. This CDR3 is 13 amino acids long. DNA of the CDR3: TGCGCCAGCAGTGCAGGGGTAGGTCAGCCCCAGCATTTT. As protein: CASSAGVGQPQHF.

The rearrangement links TRBV28 to TRBJ2-7; the D gene is possibly TRBD2 (6 bases). The V gene lost 7 bases and the J gene lost 7 bases, with 20 bases spanning the gap. The CDR3 has 14 amino acids. Per the germline V gene, CDR1 is MDHEN and CDR2 is SYDVKM. Here the CDR3 reads CASILRGISTEQYF. CDR3 in DNA: TGTGCCAGCATACTACGGGGGATTTCTACGGAGCAGTACTTC.

J is TRBJ1-2 and V is TRBV11-2; TRBD1 aligns across 10 bases. This CDR3 is built from 13 residues. The junction had 6 bases not matched to a gene; V was cut back by 6 bases and J by 8 bases. Germline loops: CDR1 SGHAT, CDR2 FQNNGV. CDR3 sequence: CASRRTGGGGYTF. The CDR3 nucleotides are TGTGCCAGCAGGCGGACAGGGGGAGGCGGCTACACCTTC.

Turning to this clone: At one end the junction does not follow the germline gene, possibly because of a read error. This chain joins TRBV23-1 and TRBJ1-2; D is uncertain. TRBV23-1 is designated an ORF whose function remains uncertain. CDR3 length: 12 residues. CDR3 protein: CASSQSFRNGPF. The CDR3 coding sequence is TGCGCCAGCAGTCAATCGTTCCGCAACGGGCCCTTC.

The chain links TRBV11-2 to TRBJ2-7; D not certain. The CDR3 sequence is 13 residues long. CDR1 is SGHAT, CDR2 FQNNGV, per germline. V shed 2 bases and J shed 10 bases, with 15 bases lying between them. In nucleotides, the CDR3 is TGTGCCAGCAGCTTATATATCATCGACGTCCAGTACTTC. This sequence encodes CASSLYIIDVQYF. The whole variable domain, remainder taken from reference TRBV11-2 and TRBJ2-7, is EAGVAQSPRYKIIEKRQSVAFWCNPISGHATLYWYQQILGQGPKLLIQFQNNGVVDDSQLPKDRFSAERLKGVDSTLKIQPAKLEDSAVYLCASSLYIIDVQYFGPGTRLTVT.

The chain couples TRBV4-1 to TRBJ2-3; 11 bases match TRBD2. Germline V gene lookup returns CDR1 MGHRA and CDR2 YSYEKL. This CDR3 has 17 residues. Trimming took 4 bases from V and 1 from J; bases not matched to a gene: 7. The CDR3 region has the DNA TGCGCCAGCAGCCGGGTAGCGGGAGGGAAGGGCACAGATACGCAGTATTTT. Its protein product is CASSRVAGGKGTDTQYF.